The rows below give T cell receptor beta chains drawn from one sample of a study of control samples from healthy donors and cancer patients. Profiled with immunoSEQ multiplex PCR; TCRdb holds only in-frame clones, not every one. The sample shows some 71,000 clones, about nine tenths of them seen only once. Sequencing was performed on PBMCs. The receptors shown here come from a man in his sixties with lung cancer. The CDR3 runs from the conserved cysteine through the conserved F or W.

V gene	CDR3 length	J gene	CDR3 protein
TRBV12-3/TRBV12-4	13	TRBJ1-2	CASSPPWDYGYTF
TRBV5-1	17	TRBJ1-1	CASSLDRALLMNTEAFF
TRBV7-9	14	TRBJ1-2	CASSLGGSDSGYTF
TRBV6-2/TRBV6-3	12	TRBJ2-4	CASSPRRDTQYF
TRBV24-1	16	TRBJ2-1	CATSAPGQGADNGQFF
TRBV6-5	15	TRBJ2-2	CASSLRGANTGELFF
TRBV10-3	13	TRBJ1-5	CAISEGQPEPQHF
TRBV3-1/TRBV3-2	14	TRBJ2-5	CASTILGVQETQYF
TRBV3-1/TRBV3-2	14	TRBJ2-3	CASSWGGGGDTQYF
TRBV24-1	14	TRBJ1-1	CATFPGQTNTEAFF
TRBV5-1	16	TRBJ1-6	CASSFLTHSYNSPLHF
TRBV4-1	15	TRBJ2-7	CASSQGTGTSYEQYF
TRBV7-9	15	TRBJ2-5	CASSSWTGEQETQYF
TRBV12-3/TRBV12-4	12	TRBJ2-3	CASSYPSDTQYF
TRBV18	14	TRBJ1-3	CASSPEGATPTIYF
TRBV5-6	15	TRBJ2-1	CASSLGGDSYNEQFF
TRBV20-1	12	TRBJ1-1	CSASLRNTEAFF
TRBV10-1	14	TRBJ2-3	CASGPGLGADTQYF
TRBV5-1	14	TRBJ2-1	CASSLGGGQEEQFF
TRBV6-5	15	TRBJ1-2	CASSYGTGANYGYTF
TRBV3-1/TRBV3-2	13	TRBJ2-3	CASSQLVRDTQYF
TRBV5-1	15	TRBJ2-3	CASSLKQGRTDTQYF
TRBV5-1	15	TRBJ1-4	CASSLVGTVSEKLFF
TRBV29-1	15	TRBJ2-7	CSVEFGGDITYEQYF
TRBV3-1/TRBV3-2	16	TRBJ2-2	CASSQGPGTITGELFF
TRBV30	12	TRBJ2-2	CALLIGTGELFF
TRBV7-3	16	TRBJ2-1	CASSLTLAGAGNEQFF
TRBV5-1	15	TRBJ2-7	CASRKSGQESYEQYF
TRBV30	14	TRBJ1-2	CAWRRLGANYGYTF
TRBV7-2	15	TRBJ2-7	CASSPVRDNAYPQYF
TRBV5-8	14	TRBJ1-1	CASSRGSRGTEAFF
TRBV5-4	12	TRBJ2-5	CASSLFQETQYF
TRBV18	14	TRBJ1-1	CASSPGAANTEAFF
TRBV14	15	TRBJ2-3	CASSQERGAADTQYF
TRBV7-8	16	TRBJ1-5	CASSHLLGAGNQPQHF
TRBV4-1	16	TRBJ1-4	CASSQDIRQGDEKLFF
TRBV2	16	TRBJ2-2	CASSEPDSSNTGELFF